This entry lists 29 T cell receptor beta chains sequenced from one sample in a study of T cell repertoires in cytomegalovirus infection. Each CDR3 protein gets one entry after TCRdb re-called the reads with MiXCR. This sample carries about 770,000 distinct CDR3 sequences, just under 30% of them seen once, and the ten largest clones take under 15%. These receptors' targets are unknown. The sequenced sample was cultured CD8+ T cells from PBMCs, obtained from culture after CMV antigen stimulation. Receptors originate from a human donor in good health (CMV status not recorded). Some clones in this sample may be carry-over from other donors' samples.

This clonotype was counted a few times. The gene calls are TRBV2 and TRBJ1-4; D is ambiguous. Germline CDR1 and CDR2: SNHLY and FYNNEI. Trimming removed 6 bases from V and 3 bases from J, with 11 bases in between. CDR3 length: 14 amino acids. CDR3 bases: TGTGCCAGCAGGGCACCTCGTCCTAATGAAAAACTGTTTTTT. It encodes CASRAPRPNEKLFF.

The chain joins TRBV12-3 or TRBV12-4 to TRBJ2-1, with 10 bases matching TRBD1. The CDR3 is made up of 18 amino acids. The ends lost 3 bases at V and 12 bases at J; junction bases unmatched: 20. As DNA, the CDR3 is TGTGCCAGCAGTTTCACCACGGGGGGACAGGGGTTGGGTGGGACGCAGTTCTTC. As protein: CASSFTTGGQGLGGTQFF.

This clonotype has a count of ten or more. This sequence joins TRBV7-6 and TRBJ1-1, with 10 bases lining up with TRBD1. Trimming at V came to 5 bases and at J to 2 bases, leaving 8 bases not matched to a gene. Looked up from germline, CDR1 is SGHVS and CDR2 is FNYEAQ. The CDR3 sequence is 16 residues long. The CDR3 is CASSVGDRGLNTEAFF. The CDR3 nucleotides read TGTGCCAGCAGCGTCGGGGACAGGGGACTAAACACTGAAGCTTTCTTT. The full variable domain, in which reference TRBV7-6 and TRBJ1-1 provide the parts outside the CDR3, is GAGVSQSPRYKVTKRGQDVALRCDPISGHVSLYWYRQALGQGPEFLTYFNYEAQQDKSGLPNDRFSAERPEGSISTLTIQRTEQRDSAMYRCASSVGDRGLNTEAFFGQGTRLTVV.

This clonotype has just a few counts. J is TRBJ1-3 and V is TRBV6-1, with unresolved D. V shed 2 bases and J shed 3 bases, with 8 bases lying between them. In germline, CDR1 is MNHNS, CDR2 SASEGT. This CDR3 contains 14 residues. This CDR3 reads CASSEIGDGNTIYF. In DNA, the CDR3 is TGTGCCAGCAGTGAAATCGGGGATGGAAACACCATATATTTT.

CDR3 sequence reads: CSASYRYGYTF. The CDR3 DNA reads TGCAGTGCCTCATATCGCTATGGCTACACCTTC. The chain uses TRBV20-1 and TRBJ1-2, with D uncertain. The V and J ends lost 6 bases and 4 bases respectively, with 9 bases between them. The CDR3 contains 11 residues. Germline V gene lookup returns CDR1 DFQATT and CDR2 SNEGSKA (reference sequence).

This clonotype came up a few times. The rearrangement joins TRBV7-9 to TRBJ2-7; D might be TRBD2 (6 bases). V was trimmed by 1 base and J by 0 bases, leaving 10 bases between them. In germline, CDR1 is SEHNR, CDR2 FQNEAQ (reference sequence). The CDR3 totals 15 residues. The CDR3 DNA reads as TGTGCCAGCAGCTTAGGGGTTAGCGGCTCCTACGAGCAGTACGTC. The encoded protein is CASSLGVSGSYEQYV.

This clonotype was detected a few times. J is TRBJ2-7 and V is TRBV6-2 or TRBV6-3; no firm D call. Trimming pared 0 bases from V and 3 bases from J, leaving 6 bases between. Germline CDR1 reads MNHEY; CDR2 reads SVGEGT. The CDR3 totals 13 residues. The CDR3 DNA is TGTGCCAGCAGTTACTCGTCGAGCTACGAGCAGTACGTC. Amino acids: CASSYSSSYEQYV.

This clonotype showed up many times. This CDR3 is CASSLAGASTDTQYF. In DNA, the CDR3 is TGTGCCAGCAGCTTAGCGGGGGCGAGCACAGATACGCAGTATTTT. This sequence joins TRBV7-3 and TRBJ2-3, with D maybe TRBD2 (7 bases). The V gene's germline CDR1 is SGHTA and CDR2 FQGTGA. Trimming removed 2 bases from V and 0 bases from J, with 9 bases in between. This CDR3 is built from 15 residues.

The chain is built from TRBV20-1 and TRBJ2-3; possibly TRBD1 or TRBD2 for D (5 bases each). Trimming pared 5 bases from V and 0 bases from J, leaving 15 bases between. Germline V gene lookup returns CDR1 DFQATT and CDR2 SNEGSKA (reference sequence). This CDR3 is built from 15 residues. The CDR3 loop is CSASTGPSSTDTQYF. CDR3 DNA sequence: TGCAGTGCTTCTACGGGACCGTCTAGCACAGATACGCAGTATTTT.

This clonotype was picked up a small number of times. The chain carries TRBV7-9 and TRBJ2-5; possibly TRBD1 for D (6 bases). Trimming pared 5 bases from V and 4 bases from J, leaving 17 bases between. Germline V gene sequence: CDR1 SEHNR, CDR2 FQNEAQ (reference sequence). The CDR3 extends over 15 amino acids. This chain's CDR3 is CASSPRDTRGETQYF. The CDR3, as DNA: TGTGCCAGCAGCCCCCGGGACACAAGAGGAGAGACCCAGTACTTC.

This clonotype appeared a few times. The J gene is TRBJ1-1, the V gene TRBV28, with D perhaps matching TRBD1 (5 bases). Germline lookup yields CDR1 MDHEN and CDR2 SYDVKM. CDR3 length: 14 amino acids. V was clipped by 5 bases and J by 7 bases, with 17 bases between them. CDR3 coding DNA: TGTGCCAGCAGTGAACTTAGGGACGACGGTGAAGCTTTCTTT. Amino acids: CASSELRDDGEAFF.

This clonotype was detected many times. J is TRBJ1-5 and V is TRBV12-3 or TRBV12-4; D not certain. The CDR3 extends over 12 amino acids. Trimming removed 8 bases from V and 1 base from J, with 6 bases in between. CDR3 region: CASSPSNQPQHF. The CDR3 coding sequence is TGTGCCAGCTCACCGAGCAATCAGCCCCAGCATTTT.

This clonotype was observed a few times. The V gene is TRBV6-5, the J gene TRBJ2-3; D remains unclear. The CDR3 is made up of 15 amino acids. V was trimmed by 0 bases and J by 5 bases, leaving 12 bases between them. Germline V gives CDR1 MNHEY, CDR2 SVGAGI. Written as DNA, the CDR3 is TGTGCCAGCAGTTACTCGGAGTTTTCGGAAGATACGCAGTATTTT. It is translated as CASSYSEFSEDTQYF.

On this clonotype: A junction end diverges from the germline sequence, so it may reflect a read error. The chain carries TRBV2 and TRBJ1-4, with D maybe TRBD1 (6 bases). Germline CDR1 SNHLY, CDR2 FYNNEI. This CDR3 spans 16 amino acids. The CDR3 coding sequence is TGTGTCAGCAGTGAAAAGGGGGTCCGAGCTAATGAAAAACTGTTTTTT. This encodes CVSSEKGVRANEKLFF.

The chain employs TRBV18 and TRBJ2-7; a weak D match, TRBD1 (6 bases). Trimming cost V 5 bases and J 4 bases, with 15 bases left between them. CDR1 KGHSH and CDR2 LQKENI come from the germline V gene. CDR3 length: 14 residues. CDR3 in amino acids: CASSSRDILYEQYF. The CDR3, as DNA: TGTGCCAGCTCATCCCGGGACATTCTTTACGAGCAGTACTTC. The entire variable domain, with the rest obtained from reference TRBV18 and TRBJ2-7, is as follows: NAGVMQNPRHLVRRRGQEARLRCSPMKGHSHVYWYRQLPEEGLKFMVYLQKENIIDESGMPKERFSAEFPKEGPSILRIQQVVRGDSAAYFCASSSRDILYEQYFGPGTRLTVT.

The chain employs TRBV4-3 and TRBJ2-1; D call uncertain. The CDR3 is 14 amino acids. V lost 1 base to trimming and J lost 3 bases, with 7 bases between them. CDR1 is LGHNA, CDR2 YSLEER, per germline. This CDR3 reads CASSQAKSYNEQFF. In DNA form, the CDR3 reads TGCGCCAGCAGCCAAGCGAAGAGCTACAATGAGCAGTTCTTC.

This clonotype was counted between two and nine times. This sequence joins TRBV9 and TRBJ1-3; 7 bases are a match to TRBD1. The length of the CDR3 is 16 residues. From germline, CDR1 is SGDLS and CDR2 YYNGEE. The ends lost 4 bases at V and 0 bases at J; junction bases unmatched: 7. CDR3 residues: CASSPRGQSSGNTIYF. The CDR3 DNA reads TGTGCCAGCAGCCCACGGGGACAGAGCTCTGGAAACACCATATATTTT.

The CDR3 loop reads CASSDPGLGNQPQHF. The CDR3, as DNA: TGTGCCAGCAGTGACCCTGGGCTCGGCAATCAGCCCCAGCATTTT. The V and J genes are TRBV6-1 and TRBJ1-5; D gene unclear. This CDR3 comprises 15 residues. CDR1 and CDR2 from the germline V gene are MNHNS and SASEGT. V lost 3 bases and J lost 2, with 11 bases in between.

This clonotype was counted a few times. The chain combines TRBV6-1 with TRBJ2-2, with D hard to call. CDR1 and CDR2 (germline): MNHNS, SASEGT. The CDR3 has 13 residues. V was shortened by 6 bases and J by 8 bases, with 13 bases between the two germline ends. CDR3 protein: CASSEIGLGELFF. CDR3 sequence (DNA): TGTGCCAGCAGCGAAATCGGTTTGGGGGAGCTGTTTTTT.

With regard to this clonotype: A read error may produce the germline difference seen at one junction end. The gene calls are TRBV28 and TRBJ1-5; 8 nucleotides line up with TRBD1. This CDR3 is 18 amino acids long. Germline V lookup: CDR1 MDHEN, CDR2 SYDVKM. The CDR3 spells CAGSPSDRGDYSNQPQHF. Written as DNA, the CDR3 is TGTGCCGGCAGTCCCTCCGACAGGGGAGACTATAGCAATCAGCCCCAGCATTTT.

This chain links TRBV11-2 with TRBJ2-7, with D uncertain. This CDR3 spans 13 amino acids. The germline V and J ends were trimmed by 1 base and 2 bases, with 6 bases remaining between them. Germline lookup yields CDR1 SGHAT and CDR2 FQNNGV. CDR3 in DNA: TGTGCCAGCAGCTTAGCTAATCCCTACGAGCAGTACGTC. Translated, it gives CASSLANPYEQYV.

This clonotype turned up a few times. In DNA, the CDR3 is TGTGCCAGCAGCTTAACAAGGGAGCCGATGGGCACAGATACGCAGTATTTT. This sequence encodes CASSLTREPMGTDTQYF. The V call is TRBV11-2, the J call TRBJ2-3; possibly TRBD2 for D (5 bases). Germline V gene lookup returns CDR1 SGHAT and CDR2 FQNNGV. Trimming took 2 bases from V and 1 from J, leaving 16 bases between them. The CDR3 length is 17 residues.

The V call is TRBV7-9, the J call TRBJ2-7; 8 bases fit TRBD1. Germline CDR1 SEHNR, CDR2 FQNEAQ (reference sequence). The V and J ends lost 5 bases and 4 bases, in that order; junction bases with no gene match: 10. There are 15 residues in the CDR3. The CDR3 is CASSMPGQGGYEQYF. The CDR3 coding sequence is TGTGCCAGCAGCATGCCAGGACAGGGAGGATACGAGCAGTACTTC.

At least ten counts were recorded for this clonotype. The chain's CDR3 is CASSPRNREEPYGELFF. The CDR3 nucleotides read TGTGCCAGCAGCCCAAGGAACAGGGAGGAGCCTTACGGGGAGCTGTTTTTT. The chain links TRBV7-2 to TRBJ2-2; possibly TRBD1 or TRBD2 for D (6 bases each). The CDR3 extends over 17 amino acids. Trimming left V 5 bases short and J 7 bases short, with 23 bases between. The germline gives CDR1 SGHTA, CDR2 FQGNSA.

This clonotype was counted a few times. The chain links TRBV6-6 to TRBJ2-7; D perhaps matches TRBD1 (6 bases). CDR3 size: 14 residues. The germline V gene has CDR1 MNHNY and CDR2 SVGAGI (reference sequence). V dropped 7 bases and J dropped 4 bases, with 17 bases sitting between them. CDR3 coding DNA: TGTGCCAGCACCTACAGGGTTTTTAGTTACGAGCAGTACGTC. Translating gives CASTYRVFSYEQYV.

This clonotype occurred a few times. The V gene is TRBV6-6, the J gene TRBJ2-3; D might be TRBD2 (5 bases). The CDR3 is 16 amino acids. Germline CDR1 is MNHNY and CDR2 is SVGAGI (reference sequence). Between the trimmed V and J ends, which lost 3 bases and 5 bases, there was a span of 18 bases. Here the CDR3 reads CASSYPLDARGDTQYF. Here the CDR3 DNA reads TGTGCCAGCAGTTATCCCCTGGACGCCCGGGGAGATACGCAGTATTTT.

There are a few counts of this clonotype. The J gene is TRBJ2-7, the V gene TRBV5-4; D is undetermined. Deletions cut 8 bases from V and 0 bases from J, with 9 bases between. This CDR3 comprises 12 residues. Germline-derived CDR1 and CDR2 are SGHNT and YYREEE (reference sequence). The CDR3 sequence is CASLHSSYEQYV. Written as DNA, the CDR3 is TGTGCCAGTCTACATAGCTCCTACGAGCAGTACGTC.

This clonotype was picked up many times. The V and J genes are TRBV7-8 and TRBJ2-5; tentative D call: TRBD2 (7 bases). Germline CDR1 reads SGHVS; CDR2 reads FQNEAQ. V lost 1 base and J lost 1, with 13 bases in between. This CDR3 has 16 amino acids. CDR3 sequence reads: CASSLEGGGSQETQYF. In nucleotides, the CDR3 is TGTGCCAGCAGCTTAGAGGGCGGGGGCAGCCAAGAGACCCAGTACTTC.

The genes are TRBV7-8 and TRBJ2-1; D might be TRBD1 (5 bases). The germline V gene encodes CDR1 SGHVS and CDR2 FQNEAQ. The CDR3 is made up of 16 amino acids. Trimming pared 2 bases from V and 0 bases from J, leaving 11 bases between. CDR3 amino acids: CASSLIQDSSYNEQFF. The DNA for the CDR3 is TGTGCCAGCAGCTTAATACAGGATAGCTCCTACAATGAGCAGTTCTTC.